These 19 T cell receptor beta chains were all obtained from the same sample, sequenced in a study of T-cell memory formation after mild COVID-19. TCRdb reprocessed the 5' RACE reads with MiXCR, giving one entry per CDR3 protein. In the table there are fewer than 350,000 distinct CDR3 sequences, around an eighth of which are singletons. The sample taken for sequencing was PBMCs or a T cell subset sorted from them (not recorded which). The source is a young man who had mild COVID-19 (a few samples of this study predate the infection). Cell type and time point are not known.

This clonotype was picked up a small number of times. The gene calls are TRBV20-1 and TRBJ2-7; perhaps TRBD1 as D (6 bases). Per the germline V gene, CDR1 is DFQATT and CDR2 is SNEGSKA (reference sequence). V shed 0 bases and J shed 4 bases, with 16 bases lying between them. This CDR3 is 15 amino acids long. The CDR3 nucleotides read TGCAGTGCTAGAGACCCGGACAGCAGCCCGTACGAGCAGTACTTC. This gives the protein CSARDPDSSPYEQYF.

The chain couples TRBV2 to TRBJ1-5, with D unclear. Deletions cut 8 bases from V and 6 bases from J, with 20 bases between. The CDR3 has 15 residues. Germline CDR1 SNHLY, CDR2 FYNNEI. In DNA, the CDR3 is TGTGCCAGCCCTCCGTATTTTAGGACGATTCAGCCCCAGCATTTT. Amino acids: CASPPYFRTIQPQHF.

In DNA, the CDR3 is TGTGCCAGCTCACCCCCCCTAGGGGGGGTCGCCAACAATGAGCAGTTCTTC. It translates to CASSPPLGGVANNEQFF. This sequence joins TRBV18 and TRBJ2-1, with D possibly TRBD2 on 7 matching bases. The CDR3 is 17 residues long. Germline values: CDR1 KGHSH, CDR2 LQKENI. Trimming stripped 3 bases from V and 5 bases from J, with 20 bases between.

This clonotype has only a few counts. The chain has TRBV4-1 and TRBJ2-7; 7 bases match TRBD1. Germline CDR1 reads MGHRA; CDR2 reads YSYEKL. Trimming removed 1 base from V and 2 bases from J; junction bases left unmatched: 5. The CDR3 contains 15 residues. The CDR3 loop is CASSQGQGSPYEQYV. In DNA, the CDR3 is TGCGCCAGCAGCCAAGGACAGGGCTCTCCCTACGAGCAGTACGTC.

This chain links TRBV30 with TRBJ1-2, with D unresolved. V was cut by 0 bases and J by 2 bases, with 7 bases left in between. CDR3 length: 13 residues. CDR1 is GTSNPN, CDR2 SVGIG, per germline (reference sequence). Written as DNA, the CDR3 is TGTGCCTGGAGTGTTGCCTCGAACTATGGCTACACCTTC. Translation gives CAWSVASNYGYTF.

The chain carries TRBV4-3 and TRBJ2-7; 12 nucleotides agree with TRBD2. The CDR3 extends over 20 amino acids. Trimming at V came to 3 bases and at J to 2 bases, leaving 17 bases not matched to a gene. From germline, CDR1 is LGHNA and CDR2 YSLEER. The CDR3 sequence: CASSQFSRTSGDLGAYEQYF. The CDR3 DNA sequence: TGCGCCAGCAGCCAGTTCTCCCGGACTAGCGGGGACCTCGGAGCCTACGAGCAGTACTTC.

The chain carries TRBV10-2 and TRBJ2-7; TRBD1 agrees at 8 bases. The V gene's germline CDR1 is WSHSY and CDR2 SAAADI. Trimming removed 6 bases from V and 4 bases from J; junction bases left unmatched: 8. The CDR3 totals 14 residues. Written as DNA, the CDR3 is TGCGCCAGCAGGCTTGGGACAGGCTTTTACGAGCAGTACTTC. Its translation: CASRLGTGFYEQYF.

The chain uses TRBV6-5 and TRBJ1-1; the match to TRBD1 covers 8 bases. The CDR3 extends over 13 amino acids. CDR1 and CDR2 from the germline V gene are MNHEY and SVGAGI. Germline trimming cut 7 bases from V and 7 bases from J; bases unmatched to any gene: 8. The CDR3 nucleotides read TGTGCCAGCACTTCGCAGGGGGCCGGTGAAGCTTTCTTT. This sequence encodes CASTSQGAGEAFF.

The chain links TRBV3-1 to TRBJ2-3; D is perhaps TRBD1 (7 bases). This CDR3 contains 15 residues. CDR1 is LGHDT and CDR2 is YNNKEL in the germline V gene (reference sequence). Trimming removed 4 bases at V and 0 bases at J, with 11 bases between. The CDR3 spells CASSPTGTSTDTQYF. CDR3 DNA sequence: TGTGCCAGCAGCCCGACAGGGACTAGCACAGATACGCAGTATTTT.

This clonotype was seen at least ten times. V gene TRBV9 combines with J gene TRBJ2-1; maybe TRBD2 (5 bases). Germline V CDR1 and CDR2: SGDLS, YYNGEE. V lost 0 bases to trimming and J lost 9 bases, with 10 bases between them. This CDR3 region has 13 residues. The CDR3 coding sequence is TGTGCCAGCAGCGTAGTCGGGGTCGGTGAGCAGTTCTTC. As protein: CASSVVGVGEQFF.

This clonotype was seen only a few times. The J gene is TRBJ2-7, the V gene TRBV9, with D perhaps matching TRBD1 or TRBD2 (5 bases each). Trimming stripped 3 bases from V and 1 base from J, with 11 bases between. The germline V gene has CDR1 SGDLS and CDR2 YYNGEE. The CDR3 covers 14 residues. CDR3 residues: CASSDRDGSYEQYF. CDR3 DNA sequence: TGTGCCAGCAGCGACCGGGACGGATCCTACGAGCAGTACTTC.

This clonotype was recorded a few times. The J gene is TRBJ2-3, the V gene TRBV11-2, with 8 positions matching TRBD2. After removal of 5 bases from V and 4 bases from J, the junction contained 8 bases not matched to a gene. This CDR3 region has 15 residues. Per the germline V gene, CDR1 is SGHAT and CDR2 is FQNNGV. CDR3 nucleotides: TGTGCCAGCAGCCCGATTAGCGGGGTAGCAGATACGCAGTATTTT. This sequence encodes CASSPISGVADTQYF.

This clonotype appeared many times. The chain recombines TRBV11-2 with TRBJ2-1; the D gene is possibly TRBD2 (6 bases). V was shortened by 5 bases and J by 4 bases, with 9 bases between the two germline ends. The germline V gene encodes CDR1 SGHAT and CDR2 FQNNGV. This CDR3 region has 13 residues. CDR3 amino acids: CASSGGYYNEQFF. CDR3 bases: TGTGCCAGCAGCGGGGGGTATTACAATGAGCAGTTCTTC.

V and J are TRBV5-1 and TRBJ2-7, with no clear D. CDR3 length: 15 amino acids. V was clipped by 0 bases and J by 3 bases, with 13 bases between them. In germline, CDR1 is SGHRS, CDR2 YFSETQ. The CDR3 is CASSLDPSSLYEQYF. The CDR3 DNA reads TGCGCCAGCAGCTTGGACCCATCCAGTCTCTACGAGCAGTACTTC.

The rearrangement links TRBV20-1 to TRBJ1-2; no reliable D call. The CDR3 runs to 16 residues. Deletions cut 0 bases from V and 0 bases from J, with 14 bases between. CDR1 is DFQATT, CDR2 SNEGSKA, per germline (reference sequence). The CDR3 spells CSAREDGPLANYGYTF. DNA for the CDR3: TGCAGTGCTAGAGAGGACGGGCCCTTAGCTAACTATGGCTACACCTTC.

V and J are TRBV10-3 and TRBJ2-1, with D perhaps matching TRBD2 (6 bases). CDR1 and CDR2 (germline): ENHRY, SYGVKD. V lost 2 bases, J lost 6 bases, and 17 bases lay in between. This CDR3 is built from 16 residues. The CDR3: CAISEPPRGIGNEQFF. Written as DNA, the CDR3 is TGTGCCATCAGTGAGCCCCCCCGGGGGATAGGCAATGAGCAGTTCTTC.

This clonotype has more than one count but fewer than ten. This chain connects TRBV7-9 to TRBJ2-4; 7 nucleotides line up with TRBD2. Trimming cost V 2 bases and J 8 bases; bases outside gene matches: 3. The CDR3 covers 13 residues. From germline, CDR1 is SEHNR and CDR2 FQNEAQ (reference sequence). Here the CDR3 reads CASSLRGGDIQYF. The CDR3 DNA reads as TGTGCCAGCAGCTTACGGGGAGGGGACATTCAGTACTTC.

The rearrangement joins TRBV12-3 or TRBV12-4 to TRBJ2-7; no clear D. V was cut by 5 bases and J by 4 bases, with 6 bases left in between. CDR3 length equals 11 residues. The CDR3 DNA sequence: TGTGCCAGCAGTACCCAATACGAGCAGTACTTC. It specifies CASSTQYEQYF.

This chain links TRBV27 with TRBJ1-5, with 8 bases lining up with TRBD1. Germline values: CDR1 MNHEY, CDR2 SMNVEV (reference sequence). The CDR3 covers 16 residues. Trimming took 0 bases from V and 3 from J; bases not matched to a gene: 4. This chain's CDR3 is CASSLSPGGNNQPQHF. The CDR3 DNA is TGTGCCAGCAGTTTATCGCCAGGGGGCAACAATCAGCCCCAGCATTTT.